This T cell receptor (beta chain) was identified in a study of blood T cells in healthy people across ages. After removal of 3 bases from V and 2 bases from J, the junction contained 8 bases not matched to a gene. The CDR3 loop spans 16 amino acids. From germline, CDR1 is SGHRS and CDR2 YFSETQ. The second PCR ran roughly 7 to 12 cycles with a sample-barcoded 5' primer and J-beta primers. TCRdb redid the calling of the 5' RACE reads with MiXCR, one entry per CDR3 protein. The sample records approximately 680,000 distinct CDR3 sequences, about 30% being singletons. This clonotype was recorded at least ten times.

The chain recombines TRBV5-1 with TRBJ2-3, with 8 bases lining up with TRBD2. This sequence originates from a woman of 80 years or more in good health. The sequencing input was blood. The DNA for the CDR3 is TGCGCCAGCAGCTCCCTTCCGGGGGGGGACACAGATACGCAGTATTTT. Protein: CASSSLPGGDTDTQYF. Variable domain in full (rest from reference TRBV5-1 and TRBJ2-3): KAGVTQTPRYLIKTRGQQVTLSCSPISGHRSVSWYQQTPGQGLQFLFEYFSETQRNKGNFPGRFSGRQFSNSRSEMNVSTLELGDSALYLCASSSLPGGDTDTQYFGPGTRLTVL.